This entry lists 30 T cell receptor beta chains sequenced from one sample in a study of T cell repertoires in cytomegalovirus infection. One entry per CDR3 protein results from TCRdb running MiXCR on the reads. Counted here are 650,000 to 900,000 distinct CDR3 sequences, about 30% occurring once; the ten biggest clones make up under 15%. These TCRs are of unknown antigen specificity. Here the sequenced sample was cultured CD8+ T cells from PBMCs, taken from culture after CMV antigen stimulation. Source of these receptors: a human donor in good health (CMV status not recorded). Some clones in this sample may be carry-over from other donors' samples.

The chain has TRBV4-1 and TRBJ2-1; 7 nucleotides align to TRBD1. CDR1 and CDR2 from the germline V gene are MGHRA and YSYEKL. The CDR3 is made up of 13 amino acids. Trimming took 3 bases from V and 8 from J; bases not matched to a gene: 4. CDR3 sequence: CASSHSGGDEQFF. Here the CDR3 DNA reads TGCGCCAGCAGCCATTCAGGGGGAGATGAGCAGTTCTTC.

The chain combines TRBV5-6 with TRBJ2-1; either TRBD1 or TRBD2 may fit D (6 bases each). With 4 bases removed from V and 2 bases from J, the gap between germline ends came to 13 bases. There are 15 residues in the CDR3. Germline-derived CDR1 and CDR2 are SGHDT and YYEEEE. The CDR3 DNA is TGTGCCAGCAGCAGAGAGGGGGGCCCCTACAATGAGCAGTTCTTC. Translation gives CASSREGGPYNEQFF.

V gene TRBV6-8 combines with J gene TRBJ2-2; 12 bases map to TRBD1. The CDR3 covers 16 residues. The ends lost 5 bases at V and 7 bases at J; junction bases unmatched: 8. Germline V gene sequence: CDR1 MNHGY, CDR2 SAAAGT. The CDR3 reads CASSPWGQGAVGELFF. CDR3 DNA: TGTGCCAGCAGTCCCTGGGGACAGGGGGCAGTCGGGGAGCTGTTTTTT.

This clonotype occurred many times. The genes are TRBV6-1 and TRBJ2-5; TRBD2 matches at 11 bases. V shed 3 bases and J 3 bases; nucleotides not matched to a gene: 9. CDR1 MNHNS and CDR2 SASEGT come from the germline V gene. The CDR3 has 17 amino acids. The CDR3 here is CASSEALAGGREETQYF. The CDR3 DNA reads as TGTGCCAGCAGTGAGGCGTTAGCGGGGGGGCGTGAAGAGACCCAGTACTTC.

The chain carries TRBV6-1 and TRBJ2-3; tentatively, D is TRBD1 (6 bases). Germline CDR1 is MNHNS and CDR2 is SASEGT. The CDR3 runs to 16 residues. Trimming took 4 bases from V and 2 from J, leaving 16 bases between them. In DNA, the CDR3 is TGTGCCAGCAGTGTACCAGGGGCTCCCTTCACAGATACGCAGTATTTT. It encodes CASSVPGAPFTDTQYF.

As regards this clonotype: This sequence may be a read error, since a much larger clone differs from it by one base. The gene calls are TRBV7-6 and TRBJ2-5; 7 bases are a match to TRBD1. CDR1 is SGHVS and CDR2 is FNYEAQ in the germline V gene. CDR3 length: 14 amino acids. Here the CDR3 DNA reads TGTGCCAACAGCTTGGGACAGAACCAAGAGACCCAGTACTTC. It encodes CANSLGQNQETQYF.

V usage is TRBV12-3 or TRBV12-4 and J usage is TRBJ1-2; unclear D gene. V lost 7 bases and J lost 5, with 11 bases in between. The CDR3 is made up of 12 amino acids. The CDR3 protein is CASTLDRYGYTF. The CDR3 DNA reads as TGTGCCAGCACCCTGGACCGTTATGGCTACACCTTC.

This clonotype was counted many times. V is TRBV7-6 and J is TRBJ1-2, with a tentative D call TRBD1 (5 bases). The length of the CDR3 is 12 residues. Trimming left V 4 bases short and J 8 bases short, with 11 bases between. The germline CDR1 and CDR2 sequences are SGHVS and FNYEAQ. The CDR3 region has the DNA TGTGCCAGCAGCTCCGGGGGGGGAGGCTACACCTTC. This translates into CASSSGGGGYTF.

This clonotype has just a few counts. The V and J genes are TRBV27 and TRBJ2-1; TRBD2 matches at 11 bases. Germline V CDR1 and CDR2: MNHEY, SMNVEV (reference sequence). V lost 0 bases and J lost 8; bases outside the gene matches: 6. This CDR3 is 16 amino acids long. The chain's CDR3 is CASSLSLAGGAHEQFF. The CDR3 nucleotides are TGTGCCAGCAGTTTATCCTTAGCGGGGGGGGCGCATGAGCAGTTCTTC.

The CDR3 DNA sequence: TGCAGTGCGAGCCCGGGGACCACGGGCGATTCACCCCTCCACTTT. This translates into CSASPGTTGDSPLHF. This chain connects TRBV20-1 to TRBJ1-6, with a tentative D call TRBD1 (5 bases). CDR1 and CDR2 from the germline V gene are DFQATT and SNEGSKA (reference sequence). The CDR3 extends over 15 amino acids. Trimming took off 6 bases at V and 8 bases at J, with 20 bases between the two ends.

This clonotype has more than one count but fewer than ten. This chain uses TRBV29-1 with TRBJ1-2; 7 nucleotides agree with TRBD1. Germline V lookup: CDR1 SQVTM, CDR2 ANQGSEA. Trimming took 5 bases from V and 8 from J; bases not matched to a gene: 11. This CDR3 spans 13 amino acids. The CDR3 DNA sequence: TGCAGCGTTCCGCAGACAGGGAACCACGGCTACACCTTC. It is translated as CSVPQTGNHGYTF.

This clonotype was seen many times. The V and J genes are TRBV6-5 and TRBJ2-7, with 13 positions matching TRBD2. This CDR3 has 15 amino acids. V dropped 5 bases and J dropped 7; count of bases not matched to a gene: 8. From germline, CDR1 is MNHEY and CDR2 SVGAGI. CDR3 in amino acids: CASSRTSGGLGEQYV. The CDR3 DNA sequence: TGTGCCAGCAGTCGGACTAGCGGGGGCCTAGGGGAGCAGTACGTC.

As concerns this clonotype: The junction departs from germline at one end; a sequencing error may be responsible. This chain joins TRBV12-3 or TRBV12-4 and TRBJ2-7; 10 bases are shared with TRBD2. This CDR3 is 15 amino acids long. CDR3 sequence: CASSRSGGSFYELYF. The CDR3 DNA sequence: TGTGCCAGCAGTCGTAGCGGGGGGAGCTTCTACGAGCTGTACTTC.

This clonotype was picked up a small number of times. CDR3 nucleotide sequence: TGCAGCGTTGCCCCTAATCAGCCCCAGCATTTT. Translation gives CSVAPNQPQHF. The chain has TRBV29-1 and TRBJ1-5, with D hard to call. Trimming removed 4 bases from V and 4 bases from J, with 5 bases in between. The CDR3 covers 11 residues. Germline CDR1 and CDR2: SQVTM and ANQGSEA.

As DNA, the CDR3 is TGTGCCATCAGGACCGGGACAGGGACCTCATACGAGCAGTACTTC. Residues: CAIRTGTGTSYEQYF. The rearrangement links TRBV10-3 to TRBJ2-7, with 9 positions matching TRBD1. V gave up 6 bases and J gave up 4 bases; unmatched junction bases: 10. The germline CDR1 and CDR2 sequences are ENHRY and SYGVKD. This CDR3 has 15 amino acids.

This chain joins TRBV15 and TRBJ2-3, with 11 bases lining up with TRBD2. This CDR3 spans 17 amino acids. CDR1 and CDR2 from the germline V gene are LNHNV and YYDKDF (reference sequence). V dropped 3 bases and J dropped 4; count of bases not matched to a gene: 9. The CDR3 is CATSSVAGGPGPDTQYF. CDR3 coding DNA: TGTGCCACCAGCAGCGTAGCGGGGGGGCCTGGCCCAGATACGCAGTATTTT.

CDR3 in DNA: TGTGCCAGCAGCCCATACAGGGGGCCCACTGAAGCTTTCTTT. Translating it yields CASSPYRGPTEAFF. The chain combines TRBV27 with TRBJ1-1, with 9 bases aligning to TRBD1. The CDR3 spans 14 residues. Germline V lookup: CDR1 MNHEY, CDR2 SMNVEV (reference sequence). Germline trimming cut 6 bases from V and 4 bases from J; bases unmatched to any gene: 6.

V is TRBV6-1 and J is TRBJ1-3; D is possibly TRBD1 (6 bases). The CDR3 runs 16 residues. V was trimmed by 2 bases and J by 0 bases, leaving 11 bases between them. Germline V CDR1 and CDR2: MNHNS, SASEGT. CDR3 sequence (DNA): TGTGCCAGCAGTGAATGGGGGCAGATCTCTGGAAACACCATATATTTT. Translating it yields CASSEWGQISGNTIYF.

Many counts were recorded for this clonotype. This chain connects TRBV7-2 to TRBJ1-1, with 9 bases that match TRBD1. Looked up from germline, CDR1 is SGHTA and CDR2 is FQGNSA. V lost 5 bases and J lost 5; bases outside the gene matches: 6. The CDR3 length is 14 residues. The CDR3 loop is CASSPWTGETEAFF. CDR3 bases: TGTGCCAGCAGCCCTTGGACAGGGGAAACTGAAGCTTTCTTT.

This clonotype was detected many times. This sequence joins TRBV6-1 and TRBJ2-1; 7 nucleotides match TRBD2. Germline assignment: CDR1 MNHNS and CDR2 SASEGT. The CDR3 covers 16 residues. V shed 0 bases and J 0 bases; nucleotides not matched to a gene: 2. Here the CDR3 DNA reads TGTGCCAGCAGTGAAGCGCGCGGGGGCTCCTACAATGAGCAGTTCTTC. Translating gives CASSEARGGSYNEQFF.

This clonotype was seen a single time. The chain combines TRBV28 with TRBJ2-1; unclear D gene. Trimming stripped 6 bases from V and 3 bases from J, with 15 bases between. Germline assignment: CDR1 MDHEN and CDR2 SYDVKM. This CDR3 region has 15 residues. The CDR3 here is CASSPGLGRYNEQFF. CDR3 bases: TGTGCCAGCAGCCCCGGTTTGGGTCGCTACAATGAGCAGTTCTTC.

The CDR3, as DNA: TGCGCCAGCAGCCAAGAGACAGGGACCGTCACTGAAGCTTTCTTT. Encoded protein: CASSQETGTVTEAFF. J is TRBJ1-1 and V is TRBV4-1; 7 bases line up with TRBD1. Germline CDR1 is MGHRA and CDR2 is YSYEKL. The V segment lost 0 bases and the J segment 4 bases; nucleotides outside the gene matches: 5. There are 15 residues in the CDR3.

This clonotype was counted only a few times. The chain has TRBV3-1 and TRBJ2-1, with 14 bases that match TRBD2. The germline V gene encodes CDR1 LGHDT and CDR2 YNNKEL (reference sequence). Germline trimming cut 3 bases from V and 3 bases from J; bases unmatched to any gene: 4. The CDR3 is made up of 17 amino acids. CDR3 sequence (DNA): TGTGCCAGCAGCCACCTGGGACTAGCGGGGGTCTACAATGAGCAGTTCTTC. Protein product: CASSHLGLAGVYNEQFF.

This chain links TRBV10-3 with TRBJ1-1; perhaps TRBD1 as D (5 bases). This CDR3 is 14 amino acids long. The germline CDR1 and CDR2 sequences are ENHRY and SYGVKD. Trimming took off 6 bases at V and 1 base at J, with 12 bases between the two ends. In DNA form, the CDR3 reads TGTGCCATCAGGCCCGAAGGGGCGAACACTGAAGCTTTCTTT. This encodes CAIRPEGANTEAFF.

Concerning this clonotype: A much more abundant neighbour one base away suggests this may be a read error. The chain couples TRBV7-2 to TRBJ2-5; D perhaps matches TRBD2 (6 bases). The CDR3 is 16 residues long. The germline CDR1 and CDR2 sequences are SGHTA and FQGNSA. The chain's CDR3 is CANSLKAGRLQETQYF. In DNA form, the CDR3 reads TGTGCCAACAGCTTAAAGGCGGGGAGACTGCAAGAGACCCAGTACTTC.

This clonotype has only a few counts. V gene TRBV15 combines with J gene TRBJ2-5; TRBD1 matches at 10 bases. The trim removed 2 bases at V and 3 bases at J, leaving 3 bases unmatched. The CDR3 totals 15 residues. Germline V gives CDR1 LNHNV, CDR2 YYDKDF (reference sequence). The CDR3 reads CATSRPGQGKETQYF. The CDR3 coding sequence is TGTGCCACCAGCAGACCGGGACAGGGGAAAGAGACCCAGTACTTC.

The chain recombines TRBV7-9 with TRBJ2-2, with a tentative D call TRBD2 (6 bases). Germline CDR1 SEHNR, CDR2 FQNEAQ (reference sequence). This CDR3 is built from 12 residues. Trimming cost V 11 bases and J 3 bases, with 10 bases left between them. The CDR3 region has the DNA TGTGCCCGCCCGGGGGACACCGGGGAGCTGTTTTTT. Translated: CARPGDTGELFF. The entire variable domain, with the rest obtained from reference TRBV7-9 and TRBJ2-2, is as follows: DTGVSQNPRHKITKRGQNVTFRCDPISEHNRLYWYRQTLGQGPEFLTYFQNEAQLEKSRLLSDRFSAERPKGSFSTLEIQRTEQGDSAMYLCARPGDTGELFFGEGSRLTVL.

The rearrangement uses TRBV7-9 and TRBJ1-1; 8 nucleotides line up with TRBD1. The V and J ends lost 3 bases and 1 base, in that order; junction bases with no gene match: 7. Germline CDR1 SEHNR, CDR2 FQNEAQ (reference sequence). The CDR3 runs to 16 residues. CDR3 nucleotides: TGTGCCAGCAGCTTCCCAATGACAGGGGAGAACACTGAAGCTTTCTTT. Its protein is CASSFPMTGENTEAFF.

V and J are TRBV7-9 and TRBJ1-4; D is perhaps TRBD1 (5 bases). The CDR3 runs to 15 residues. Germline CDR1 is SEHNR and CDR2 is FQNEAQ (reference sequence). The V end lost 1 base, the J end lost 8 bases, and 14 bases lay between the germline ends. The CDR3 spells CASSLVAGLTEKLFF. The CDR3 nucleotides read TGTGCCAGCAGCTTAGTCGCAGGGCTCACCGAAAAACTGTTTTTT.

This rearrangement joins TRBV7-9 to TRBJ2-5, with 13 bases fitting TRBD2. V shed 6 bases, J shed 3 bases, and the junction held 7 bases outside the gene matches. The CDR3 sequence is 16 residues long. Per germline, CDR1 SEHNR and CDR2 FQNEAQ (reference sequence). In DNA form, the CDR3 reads TGTGCCAGCAGACACCCACTAGCGGGGGGGAAAGAGACCCAGTACTTC. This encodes CASRHPLAGGKETQYF.